The rows below give T cell receptor beta chains drawn from one sample of a study of blood T cell repertoires in COVID-19. Profiling relied on immunoSEQ multiplex PCR, and the TCRdb table lists in-frame clones only, not all of them. The table records approximately 200,000 clones, 70% to 85% of them present only once. The sequenced sample was peripheral blood. These receptors came from a woman aged 45 to 65 with acute or convalescent COVID-19. Both conserved end residues are part of each CDR3. D genes are given only for firm matches. Size values are once, few and many counts, or a class for expanded clones, and some rows have none.

j_call v_call clone_size d_call cdr3_aa cdr3_nt
TRBJ1-5 TRBV6-5 . . CASSYYSSNQPQHF TGTGCCAGCAGTTACTACAGCAGCAATCAGCCCCAGCATTTT
TRBJ1-1 TRBV12-3/TRBV12-4 . . CASNRGYTEAFF TGTGCCAGCAATCGCGGGTATACTGAAGCTTTCTTT
TRBJ2-1 TRBV18 . TRBD2 CASSTRSGGSNEQFF TGTGCCAGCTCAACACGGTCGGGAGGGTCGAATGAGCAGTTCTTC
TRBJ2-1 TRBV6-5 . . CASRFPSGNEQFF TGTGCCAGCCGGTTCCCATCGGGAAATGAGCAGTTCTTC
TRBJ1-4 TRBV9 . TRBD1 CASSLTGTGGEKLFF TGTGCCAGCAGCTTAACCGGGACAGGAGGTGAAAAACTGTTTTTT
TRBJ2-3 TRBV24-1 . . CATSDSPSDTQYF TGTGCCACCAGTGATTCCCCCTCAGATACGCAGTATTTT
TRBJ2-5 TRBV27 . . CASNGQGTGETQYF TGTGCCAGCAACGGGCAGGGGACCGGGGAGACCCAGTACTTC
TRBJ1-1 TRBV27 . TRBD1 CASSVRGQNTEAFF TGTGCCAGCAGTGTCAGGGGGCAGAACACTGAAGCTTTCTTT
TRBJ2-4 TRBV7-9 . . CASSPWGRGDIQYF TGTGCCAGCAGCCCATGGGGCAGGGGCGACATTCAGTACTTC
TRBJ2-7 TRBV9 . . CASSVVGWGEEQYF TGTGCCAGCAGCGTAGTAGGTTGGGGGGAAGAGCAGTACTTC
TRBJ1-6 TRBV19 . . CASSRLGGSPLHF TGTGCCAGTAGCCGGCTGGGGGGATCACCCCTCCACTTT
TRBJ1-1 TRBV24-1 . TRBD1 CATSDPRQGNTEAFF TGTGCCACCAGTGACCCAAGACAGGGGAACACTGAAGCTTTCTTT
TRBJ1-3 TRBV30 . . CAWNRGYSGNTIYF TGTGCCTGGAACCGGGGATACTCTGGAAACACCATATATTTT
TRBJ2-7 TRBV29-1 . TRBD2 CSVTNLAGGSYEQYF TGCAGCGTCACCAATCTAGCGGGAGGGTCCTACGAGCAGTACTTC
TRBJ1-1 TRBV25-1 once . CASSEGSRNTEAFF TGTGCCAGCAGTGAAGGGAGCAGAAACACTGAAGCTTTCTTT
TRBJ1-1 TRBV6-5 few . CASTNSINTEAFF TGTGCCAGCACGAACAGTATAAACACTGAAGCTTTCTTT
TRBJ1-5 TRBV6-6 few . CASSNSGGASNQPQHF TGTGCCAGCTCTAACTCGGGGGGGGCTAGCAATCAGCCCCAGCATTTT
TRBJ2-2 TRBV15 few TRBD2 CATSSPGLAGLNTGELFF TGTGCCACCAGCAGTCCGGGACTAGCGGGTCTGAACACCGGGGAGCTGTTTTTT
TRBJ1-5 TRBV19 . TRBD1 CASRGQGHQPQHF TGTGCCAGTAGAGGACAGGGCCATCAGCCCCAGCATTTT
TRBJ1-2 TRBV5-5 . TRBD1 CASSLGPTGQGAFGYTF TGTGCCAGCAGCTTGGGTCCTACGGGACAGGGGGCGTTTGGCTACACCTTC
TRBJ2-1 TRBV5-8 . TRBD1 CASSYGTVSYNEQFF TGTGCCAGCAGCTATGGGACAGTGTCCTACAATGAGCAGTTCTTC
TRBJ2-3 TRBV4-1 . TRBD1 CASSQEGTGGRYF TGCGCCAGCAGCCAAGAAGGGACAGGGGGCCGGTATTTT
TRBJ2-3 TRBV5-8 . TRBD2 CASTTYSGGGQYF TGTGCCAGCACGACTTATAGCGGGGGGGGGCAGTATTTT
TRBJ2-7 TRBV7-9 . . CASSRVGGAGEQYF TGTGCCAGCAGTCGGGTAGGCGGGGCAGGTGAGCAGTACTTC
TRBJ2-7 TRBV27 . TRBD2 CASSNRLAGDEQYF TGTGCCAGCAGTAACCGACTAGCGGGAGACGAGCAGTACTTC
TRBJ1-3 TRBV19 . . CASSPTGMGGNTIYF TGTGCCAGTAGCCCCACAGGGATGGGTGGAAACACCATATATTTT
TRBJ2-7 TRBV12-5 . TRBD2 CASGSPPGLVSHEQYF TGTGCTAGTGGTTCCCCCCCGGGACTAGTAAGTCACGAGCAGTACTTC
TRBJ2-7 TRBV30 . . CAWSSLRAYEQYF TGTGCCTGGAGTTCCCTTCGAGCCTACGAGCAGTACTTC
TRBJ2-1 TRBV9 . . CASSVEVAVEQFF TGTGCCAGCAGCGTAGAGGTAGCAGTTGAGCAGTTCTTC
TRBJ2-7 TRBV18 . TRBD1 CASSQVSGTGDKEQYF TGTGCCAGCTCGCAAGTCTCCGGGACAGGGGATAAAGAGCAGTACTTC
TRBJ1-5 TRBV5-1 . . CASSLDSFSNQPQHF TGCGCCAGCAGCTTAGACAGCTTTAGCAATCAGCCCCAGCATTTT
TRBJ2-5 TRBV7-2 . . CASSLDASQETQYF TGTGCCAGCAGCTTAGACGCCAGCCAAGAGACCCAGTACTTC
TRBJ1-5 TRBV19 . . CASNAEGRWSNQPQHF TGTGCCAGTAATGCGGAGGGACGGTGGAGCAATCAGCCCCAGCATTTT
TRBJ1-2 TRBV30 few TRBD1 CAWSQGGRSYGYTF TGTGCCTGGTCCCAGGGGGGCAGGAGCTATGGCTACACCTTC
TRBJ1-1 TRBV2 . . CASTTLRGNTEAFF TGTGCCAGCACCACTCTTCGGGGGAACACTGAAGCTTTCTTT
TRBJ2-7 TRBV5-6 once TRBD2 CASSWGLAVGYEQYF TGTGCCAGCAGCTGGGGACTAGCGGTTGGCTACGAGCAGTACTTC
TRBJ2-7 TRBV18 few TRBD1 CASSSSGTELYEQYF TGTGCCAGCTCATCCTCCGGGACAGAGCTCTACGAGCAGTACTTC
TRBJ1-2 TRBV2 . . CASSYRWRVFAQKLGTHGYTF TGTGCCAGCAGTTATCGATGGAGGGTTTTTGCCCAGAAACTGGGGACGCATGGCTACACCTTC
TRBJ1-6 TRBV19 . . CASSSGYNSPLHF TGTGCCAGTAGCTCAGGGTATAATTCACCCCTCCACTTT
TRBJ2-2 TRBV6-6 . . CASVRRGQTNTGELFF TGTGCCAGCGTCAGGCGCGGACAGACCAACACCGGGGAGCTGTTTTTT
TRBJ1-2 TRBV5-8 . . CASSLFGINYGYTF TGTGCCAGCAGCTTATTTGGCATAAACTATGGCTACACCTTC
TRBJ1-1 TRBV3-1/TRBV3-2 . . CASSQAWVGVNTEAFF TGTGCCAGCAGCCAAGCCTGGGTAGGGGTGAACACTGAAGCTTTCTTT
TRBJ2-3 TRBV30 few TRBD2 CALGRASGGRLADTQYF TGTGCCTTGGGACGGGCTAGCGGGGGGAGGTTGGCAGATACGCAGTATTTT
TRBJ1-2 TRBV23-1 . TRBD1 CASSQSSQGADGYTF TGCGCCAGCAGTCAATCAAGCCAGGGGGCAGATGGCTACACCTTC
TRBJ2-3 TRBV11-3 once TRBD1 CASSPRTGTDTQYF TGTGCCAGCTCCCCGCGGACAGGAACAGATACGCAGTATTTT
TRBJ1-5 TRBV19 once TRBD1 CASTETGTGRWQPQHF TGTGCCAGTACGGAAACCGGGACAGGGCGTTGGCAGCCCCAGCATTTT
TRBJ2-2 TRBV5-4 . . CASSLVGRAGELFF TGTGCCAGCAGCTTGGTTGGGAGAGCCGGGGAGCTGTTTTTT
TRBJ2-2 TRBV10-1 . TRBD1 CASTGTANTGELFF TGCGCCAGCACTGGGACAGCGAACACCGGGGAGCTGTTTTTT
TRBJ1-1 TRBV18 few TRBD1 CASSPGTGGDAFF TGTGCCAGCTCACCAGGGACAGGGGGCGACGCTTTCTTT
TRBJ2-1 TRBV4-2 . . CASSQDVLGTKTFF TGTGCCAGCAGCCAAGATGTCCTGGGCACCAAGACCTTCTTC
TRBJ2-7 TRBV29-1 . TRBD1 CSVGTDRYSYEQYF TGCAGCGTTGGGACGGACAGGTACTCCTACGAGCAGTACTTC
TRBJ2-5 TRBV6-6 . . CASSYVLPQETQYF TGTGCCAGCAGTTATGTACTGCCACAAGAGACCCAGTACTTC
TRBJ1-3 TRBV5-4 . . CASSWTSVLSSGNTIYF TGTGCCAGCAGCTGGACATCCGTGCTGAGCTCTGGAAACACCATATATTTT
TRBJ1-2 TRBV29-1 once TRBD1 CSVGTGYGYTF TGCAGCGTTGGGACAGGCTATGGCTACACCTTC
TRBJ1-4 TRBV7-9 . . CASSFDSGIKLFF TGTGCCAGCAGCTTTGACTCAGGGATCAAACTGTTTTTT